This T cell receptor (beta chain) is drawn from a study of T cells in localized non-small cell lung cancer. Germline V lookup: CDR1 SGHRS, CDR2 YFSETQ. The length of the CDR3 is 16 residues. Losses at the gene ends were 4 bases for V and 4 bases for J; bases not matched to a gene: 7. Findings of the study overall: Tumor samples were not multi-region, leaving intratumor heterogeneity unexcluded. Tumor trailed uninvolved adjacent lung in T cell clonality, which peaked there. Adjacent lung held a median roughly 60 of the top 100 tumor clones. With higher T cell density in blood came longer overall survival.

A word on this clone: Its specificity is unknown.

The protocol was immunoSEQ multiplex PCR, while the TCRdb copy is restricted to in-frame clones and leaves out a portion. The table lists 70,000 to 95,000 clones, more than 75% of them singletons. This specimen consisted of PBMCs, obtained before any cancer treatment. This chain uses TRBV5-1 with TRBJ2-2; 10 bases match TRBD1. This clonotype originated in a woman aged 35-70 years with stage II squamous cell lung carcinoma. The CDR3 nucleotides are TGCGCCAGCAGCCTTTCGGGACAGGGGACCACCGGGGAGCTGTTTTTT. Translated, it gives CASSLSGQGTTGELFF.